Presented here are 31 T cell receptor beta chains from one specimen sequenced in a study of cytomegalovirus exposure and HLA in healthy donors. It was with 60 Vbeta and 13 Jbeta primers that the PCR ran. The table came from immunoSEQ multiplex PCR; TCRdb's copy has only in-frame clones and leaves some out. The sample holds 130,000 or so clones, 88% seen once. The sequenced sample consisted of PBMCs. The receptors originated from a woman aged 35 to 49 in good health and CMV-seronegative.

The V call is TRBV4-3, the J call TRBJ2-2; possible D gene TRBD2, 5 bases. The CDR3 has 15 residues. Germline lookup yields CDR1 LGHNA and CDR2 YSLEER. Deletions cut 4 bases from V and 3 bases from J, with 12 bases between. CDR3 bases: TGCGCCAGCAGCCGTGGGTGGCGGGACACCGGGGAGCTGTTTTTT. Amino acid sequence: CASSRGWRDTGELFF.

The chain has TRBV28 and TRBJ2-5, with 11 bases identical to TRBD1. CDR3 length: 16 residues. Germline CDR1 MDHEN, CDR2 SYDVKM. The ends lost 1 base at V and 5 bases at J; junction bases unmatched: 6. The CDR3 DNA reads TGTGCCAGCAGTTTATTGGGACAGGGGGTGTTGGAGACCCAGTACTTC. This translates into CASSLLGQGVLETQYF.

As DNA, the CDR3 is TGTGCCAGCAGCCTCCTAGCGGGAGGGAAAAACGAGCAGTACTTC. It encodes CASSLLAGGKNEQYF. The chain carries TRBV6-1 and TRBJ2-7; TRBD2 matches 12 bases. V lost 6 bases to trimming and J lost 5 bases; unmatched junction nucleotides: 8. Germline V gene lookup returns CDR1 MNHNS and CDR2 SASEGT. The CDR3 is 15 residues long.

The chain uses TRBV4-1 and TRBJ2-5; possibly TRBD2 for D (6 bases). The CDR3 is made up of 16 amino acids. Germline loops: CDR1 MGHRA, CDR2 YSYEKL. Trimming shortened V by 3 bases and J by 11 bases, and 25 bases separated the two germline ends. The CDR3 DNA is TGCGCCAGCAGCCAGACCCCGGGGGTTCGGACTTGGGAGCAGTACTTC. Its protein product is CASSQTPGVRTWEQYF.

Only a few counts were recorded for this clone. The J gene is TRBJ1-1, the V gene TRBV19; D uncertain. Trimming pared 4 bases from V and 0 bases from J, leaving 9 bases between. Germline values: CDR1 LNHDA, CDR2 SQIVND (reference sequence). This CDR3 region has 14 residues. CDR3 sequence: CASSNRAMNTEAFF. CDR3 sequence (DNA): TGTGCCAGTAGTAACCGAGCAATGAACACTGAAGCTTTCTTT.

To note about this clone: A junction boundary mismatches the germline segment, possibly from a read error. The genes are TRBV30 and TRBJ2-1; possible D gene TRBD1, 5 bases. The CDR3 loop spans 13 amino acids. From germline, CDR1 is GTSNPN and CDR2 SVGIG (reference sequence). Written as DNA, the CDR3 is TGTGCCTGGAGTTGGGGCCGGTTGAATGGGCAGTTCTTC. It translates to CAWSWGRLNGQFF.

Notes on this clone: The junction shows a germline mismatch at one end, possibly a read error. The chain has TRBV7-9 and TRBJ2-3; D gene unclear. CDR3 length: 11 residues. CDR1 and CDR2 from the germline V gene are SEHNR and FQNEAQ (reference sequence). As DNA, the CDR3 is TGTTCCAGCAGCTTACAGGATACGCAGTATTTT. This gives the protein CSSSLQDTQYF. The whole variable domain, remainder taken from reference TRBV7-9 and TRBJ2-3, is DTGVSQNPRHKITKRGQNVTFRCDPISEHNRLYWYRQTLGQGPEFLTYFQNEAQLEKSRLLSDRFSAERPKGSFSTLEIQRTEQGDSAMYLCSSSLQDTQYFGPGTRLTVL.

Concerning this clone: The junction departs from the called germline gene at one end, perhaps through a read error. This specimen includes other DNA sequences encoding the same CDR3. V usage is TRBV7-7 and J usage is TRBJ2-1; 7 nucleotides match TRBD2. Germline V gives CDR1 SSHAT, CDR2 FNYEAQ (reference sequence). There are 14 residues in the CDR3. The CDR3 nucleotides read TGTGCTAGCAGCTTAGCCAGCGGGACGGATGAGCAGTTCTTC. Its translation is CASSLASGTDEQFF.

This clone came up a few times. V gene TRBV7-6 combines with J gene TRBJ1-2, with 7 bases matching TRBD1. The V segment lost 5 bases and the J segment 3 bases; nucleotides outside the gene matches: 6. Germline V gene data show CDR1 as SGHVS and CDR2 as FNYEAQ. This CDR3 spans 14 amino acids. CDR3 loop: CASSPNTGDYGYTF. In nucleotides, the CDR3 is TGTGCCAGCAGCCCTAATACAGGGGACTATGGCTACACCTTC.

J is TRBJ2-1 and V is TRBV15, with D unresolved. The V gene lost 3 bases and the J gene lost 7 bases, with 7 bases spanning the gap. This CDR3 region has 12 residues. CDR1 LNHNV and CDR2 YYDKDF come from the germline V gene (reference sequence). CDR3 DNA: TGTGCCACCAGCAGGGCAGTAAATGAGCAGTTCTTC. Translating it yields CATSRAVNEQFF.

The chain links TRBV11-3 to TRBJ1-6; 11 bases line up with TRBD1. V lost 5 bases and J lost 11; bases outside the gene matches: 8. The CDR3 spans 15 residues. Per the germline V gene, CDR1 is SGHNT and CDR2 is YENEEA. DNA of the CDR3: TGTGCCAGCAGCAAACGGACAGGGGGCCTACCACCCCTCCACTTT. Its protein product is CASSKRTGGLPPLHF. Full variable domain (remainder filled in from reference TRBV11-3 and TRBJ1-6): EAGVVQSPRYKIIEKKQPVAFWCNPISGHNTLYWYLQNLGQGPELLIRYENEEAVDDSQLPKDRFSAERLKGVDSTLKIQPAELGDSAVYLCASSKRTGGLPPLHFGNGTRLTVT.

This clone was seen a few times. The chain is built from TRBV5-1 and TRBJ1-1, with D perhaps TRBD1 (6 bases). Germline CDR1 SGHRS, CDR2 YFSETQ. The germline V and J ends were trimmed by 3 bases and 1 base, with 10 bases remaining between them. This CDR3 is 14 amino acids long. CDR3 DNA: TGCGCCAGCAGCTCGGTGACAGGGAACACTGAAGCTTTCTTT. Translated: CASSSVTGNTEAFF.

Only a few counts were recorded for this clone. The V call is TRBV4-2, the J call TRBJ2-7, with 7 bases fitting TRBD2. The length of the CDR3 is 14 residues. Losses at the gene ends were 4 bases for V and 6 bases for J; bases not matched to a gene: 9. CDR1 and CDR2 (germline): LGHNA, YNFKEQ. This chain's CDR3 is CASSPLGEGGEQYF. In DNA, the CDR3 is TGTGCCAGCAGCCCGCTGGGGGAGGGAGGCGAGCAGTACTTC.

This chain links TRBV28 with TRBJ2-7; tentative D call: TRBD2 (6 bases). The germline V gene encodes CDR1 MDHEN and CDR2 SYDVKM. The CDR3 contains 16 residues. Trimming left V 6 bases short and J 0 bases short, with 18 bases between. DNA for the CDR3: TGTGCCAGCAGCCACAAACCGGGACTCAGCTCCTACGAGCAGTACTTC. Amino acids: CASSHKPGLSSYEQYF.

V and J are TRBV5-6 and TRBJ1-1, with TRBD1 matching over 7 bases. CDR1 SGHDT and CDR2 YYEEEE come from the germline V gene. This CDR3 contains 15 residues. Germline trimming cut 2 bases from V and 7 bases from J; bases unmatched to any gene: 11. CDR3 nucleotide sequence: TGTGCCAGCAGCTTTGGGACAGAGCTGATTCTTGAAGCTTTCTTT. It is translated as CASSFGTELILEAFF.

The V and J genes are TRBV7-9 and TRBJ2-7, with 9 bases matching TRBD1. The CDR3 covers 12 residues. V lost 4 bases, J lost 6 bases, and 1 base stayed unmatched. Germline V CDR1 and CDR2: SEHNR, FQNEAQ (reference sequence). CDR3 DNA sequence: TGTGCCAGCAGCTCGGACAGGGGCGAGCAGTACTTC. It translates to CASSSDRGEQYF.

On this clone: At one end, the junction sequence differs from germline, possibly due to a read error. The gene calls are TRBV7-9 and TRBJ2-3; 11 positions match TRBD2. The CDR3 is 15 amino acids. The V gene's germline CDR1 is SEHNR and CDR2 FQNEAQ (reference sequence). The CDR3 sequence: CASSVAGGPTDTQYF. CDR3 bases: TGTGCCAGCAGCGTAGCGGGAGGGCCAACAGATACGCAGTATTTT.

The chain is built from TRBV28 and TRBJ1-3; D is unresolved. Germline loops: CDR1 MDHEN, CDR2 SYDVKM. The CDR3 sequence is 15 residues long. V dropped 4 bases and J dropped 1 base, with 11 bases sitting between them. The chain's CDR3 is CASSSGFWSGNTIYF. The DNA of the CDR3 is TGTGCCAGCAGTTCCGGGTTTTGGTCTGGAAACACCATATATTTT.

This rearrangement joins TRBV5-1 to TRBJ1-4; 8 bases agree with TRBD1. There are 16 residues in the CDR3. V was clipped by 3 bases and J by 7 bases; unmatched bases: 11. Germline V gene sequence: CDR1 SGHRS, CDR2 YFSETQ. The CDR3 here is CASSSGQAYRGEKLFF. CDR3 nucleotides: TGCGCCAGCAGCTCGGGACAGGCTTATAGGGGTGAAAAACTGTTTTTT.

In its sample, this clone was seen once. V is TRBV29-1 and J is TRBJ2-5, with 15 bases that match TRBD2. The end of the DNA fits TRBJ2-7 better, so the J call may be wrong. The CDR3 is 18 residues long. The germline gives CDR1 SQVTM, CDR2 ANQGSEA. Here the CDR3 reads CSVVGTIGLAGGHYEQYF. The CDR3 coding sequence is TGCAGCGTTGTGGGGACAATTGGACTAGCGGGAGGGCACTACGAGCAGTACTTC.

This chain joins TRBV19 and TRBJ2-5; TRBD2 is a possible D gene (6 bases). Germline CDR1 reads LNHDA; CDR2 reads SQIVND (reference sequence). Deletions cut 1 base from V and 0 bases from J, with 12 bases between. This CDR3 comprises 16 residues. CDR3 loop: CASSIAPSANQETQYF. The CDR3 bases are TGTGCCAGTAGTATAGCCCCTAGCGCGAACCAAGAGACCCAGTACTTC.

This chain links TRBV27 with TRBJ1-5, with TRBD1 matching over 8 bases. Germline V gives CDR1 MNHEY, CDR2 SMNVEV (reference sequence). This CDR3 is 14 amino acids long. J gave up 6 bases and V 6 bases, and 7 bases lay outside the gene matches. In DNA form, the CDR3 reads TGTGCCAGCAGCCTTCTAGACAGGGGTCAGCCCCAGCATTTT. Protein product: CASSLLDRGQPQHF.

CDR3 in amino acids: CASSPTGTSYNEQFF. CDR3 bases: TGTGCCAGCAGCCCCACGGGGACTTCCTACAATGAGCAGTTCTTC. V usage is TRBV7-9 and J usage is TRBJ2-1; D might be TRBD2 (6 bases). CDR3 length: 15 residues. Germline V gives CDR1 SEHNR, CDR2 FQNEAQ (reference sequence). V lost 5 bases to trimming and J lost 1 base, with 12 bases between them.

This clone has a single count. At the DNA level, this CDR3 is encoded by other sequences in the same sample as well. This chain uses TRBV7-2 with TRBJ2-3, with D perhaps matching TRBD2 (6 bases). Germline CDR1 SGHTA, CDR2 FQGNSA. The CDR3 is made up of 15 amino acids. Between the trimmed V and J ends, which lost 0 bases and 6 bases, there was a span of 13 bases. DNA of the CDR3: TGTGCCAGCAGCTTAGCGGGAGGTGTCGGGGATACGCAGTATTTT. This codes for CASSLAGGVGDTQYF.

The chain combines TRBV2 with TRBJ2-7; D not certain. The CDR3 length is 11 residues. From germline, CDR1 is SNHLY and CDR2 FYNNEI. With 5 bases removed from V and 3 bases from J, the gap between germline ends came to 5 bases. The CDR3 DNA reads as TGTGCCAGCAGTTTGTACTACGAGCAGTACTTC. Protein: CASSLYYEQYF.

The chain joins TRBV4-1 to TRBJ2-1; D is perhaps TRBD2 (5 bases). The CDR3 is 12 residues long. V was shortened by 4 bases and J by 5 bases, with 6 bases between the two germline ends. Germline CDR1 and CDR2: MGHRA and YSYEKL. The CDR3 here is CASSRGDNEQFF. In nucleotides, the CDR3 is TGCGCCAGCAGCCGGGGAGACAATGAGCAGTTCTTC.

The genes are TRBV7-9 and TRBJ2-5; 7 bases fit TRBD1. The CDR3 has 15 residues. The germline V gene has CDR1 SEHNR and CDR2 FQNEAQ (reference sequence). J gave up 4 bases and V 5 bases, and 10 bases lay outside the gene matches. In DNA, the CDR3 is TGTGCCAGCAGCGTCGGGACAGCAGGGGGAGAGACCCAGTACTTC. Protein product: CASSVGTAGGETQYF.

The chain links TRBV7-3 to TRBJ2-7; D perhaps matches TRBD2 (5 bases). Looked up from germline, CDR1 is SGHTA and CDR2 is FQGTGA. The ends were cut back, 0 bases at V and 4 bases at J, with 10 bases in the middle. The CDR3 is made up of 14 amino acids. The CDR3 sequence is CASSLTPGGYEQYF. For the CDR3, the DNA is TGTGCCAGCAGCTTAACCCCAGGCGGGTACGAGCAGTACTTC. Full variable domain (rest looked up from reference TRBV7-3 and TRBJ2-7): GAGVSQTPSNKVTEKGKYVELRCDPISGHTALYWYRQSLGQGPEFLIYFQGTGAADDSGLPNDRFFAVRPEGSVSTLKIQRTERGDSAVYLCASSLTPGGYEQYFGPGTRLTVT.

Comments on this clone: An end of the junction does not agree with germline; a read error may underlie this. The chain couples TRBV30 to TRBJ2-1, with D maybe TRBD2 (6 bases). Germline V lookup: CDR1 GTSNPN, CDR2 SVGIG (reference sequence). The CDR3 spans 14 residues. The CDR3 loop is CAWIIGLAYNGQFF. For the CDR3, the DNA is TGTGCCTGGATTATTGGGCTAGCGTACAATGGGCAGTTCTTC.

This chain's CDR3 is CASRGGLLANYGYTF. Written as DNA, the CDR3 is TGTGCCAGCAGGGGGGGATTGTTAGCTAACTATGGCTACACCTTC. The chain is built from TRBV6-1 and TRBJ1-2, with D possibly matching TRBD1 (5 bases). Trimming removed 6 bases from V and 0 bases from J, with 14 bases in between. Germline loops: CDR1 MNHNS, CDR2 SASEGT. This CDR3 is built from 15 residues.

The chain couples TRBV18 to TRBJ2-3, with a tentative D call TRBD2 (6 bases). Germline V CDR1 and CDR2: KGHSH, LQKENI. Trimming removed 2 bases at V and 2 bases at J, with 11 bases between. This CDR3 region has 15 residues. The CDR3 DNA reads TGTGCCAGCTCACCAGGGGCGGGATTCACAGATACGCAGTATTTT. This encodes CASSPGAGFTDTQYF.